The sequence of this T cell receptor beta chain was determined in a study of Tregs in tolerant kidney transplant recipients. Whole-study context: Sorting of CD4+CD25+CD127- cells followed roughly three-day belatacept mixed lymphocyte reactions, sometimes with roughly 5-day graft donor restimulation. Antibodies separated recipient from donor cells.

The V and J ends lost 5 bases and 12 bases, in that order; junction bases with no gene match: 13. Germline V CDR1 and CDR2: SEHNR, FQNEAQ (reference sequence). The CDR3 consists of 14 residues. The table came from immunoSEQ multiplex PCR; TCRdb's copy has only in-frame clones and leaves some out. The sample has about 16,000 clones, over 50% seen once. Worth noting for this clone: What it recognizes is unknown.

The sequence was collected from a human donor in good health. The chain carries TRBV7-9 and TRBJ1-1, with TRBD1 matching over 9 bases. Input material: Tregs from blood cultured with allogeneic cells. The CDR3 spells CASSPPDRGRSPFF. Written as DNA, the CDR3 is TGTGCCAGCAGCCCGCCGGACAGGGGTAGGAGTCCTTTCTTT.